This TCR beta chain was profiled in a study of OX40 agonist ivuxolimab in advanced cancers. The assay was immunoSEQ multiplex PCR, and TCRdb's table has in-frame clones only and misses some. The data show more than 80,000 clones, 90% to 95% seen once. This specimen was CD4+ or CD8+ T cells sorted from blood, taken in a trial of the OX40 agonist ivuxolimab. The sequence derives from an adult with an advanced solid tumor such as melanoma, head and neck, liver or kidney cancer.

This CDR3 reads CASSPPLNNEQFF. The CDR3 DNA reads as TGCGCCAGCAGCCCGCCTCTGAACAATGAGCAGTTCTTC. V and J are TRBV4-1 and TRBJ2-1; D is ambiguous. V was shortened by 4 bases and J by 5 bases, with 9 bases between the two germline ends. This CDR3 region has 13 residues. The V gene's germline CDR1 is MGHRA and CDR2 YSYEKL.